The entry below gives a single T cell receptor beta chain sequence along with its context. Its target antigen remains unknown. Per-base quality was not reported, and no clone a single base away is much larger than it. The cysteine opens and the phenylalanine closes a CDR3 of 15 amino acids. Of the read, only the CDR3 DNA is kept; its 45 bases are in frame from base 1. CDR1 and CDR2 (SGHRS, YFSETQ) derive from the germline V gene. V is clipped by 4 bases and J by 5 bases, and the sequence between their germline boundaries is 16 bases long. This record comes from a study of cytomegalovirus exposure and HLA in healthy donors (dated by TCRdb to about 2017). With respect to the entire study: According to a later analysis, the 120 or so validation repertoires were produced on the same platform as the roughly 720 repertoires of the first cohort. The study combined high-throughput TCR immunosequencing, statistical association of individual TCRs with disease status, and machine learning to predict cytomegalovirus infection status. The study aimed to test whether signatures of past pathogen exposure could be identified by cataloging public T cell receptors. Along with the approximately 700-subject first cohort, a separate validation cohort of around 110 different subjects was used.

Separate from the roughly 660-subject first cohort, the validation cohort of 95 to 150 subjects was the group to which the donors belonged. The full study reports these points: Cytomegalovirus status was reported to be diagnosed by the classifier with high specificity and sensitivity in both the original and validation cohorts. In a later analysis, TCRs clustered in the first cohort were found to also tend to co-occur in the 120 or so validation repertoires, with over 90% of cluster scores above 0. The study listed 150 to 200 TCR beta chains as associated with cytomegalovirus. All 120 or so repertoires were used to score co-occurrence in the validation cohort in a later analysis, because that analysis had no HLA typing for the cohort. According to the authors, the approach could potentially be generalized to other disease states and immunological phenotypes. Three of the identified cytomegalovirus-associated TCR beta chains were confirmed in vitro to be specific for cytomegalovirus antigens. Across donors, most TCR sequences were observed very rarely, whereas some public TCRs were present in many individuals.

The library was produced with the immunoSEQ multiplex PCR assay. The paper's processing steps were these. A statistical classification framework was built for diagnosing cytomegalovirus status from the catalog of TCR beta chain sequences. Held by TCRdb, this immuneACCESS table contains in-frame sequences only and omits some clones. Under half of the omission traces to an unresolved V gene where checked; the cause of the rest is unknown. That table supplies the V and J calls and clone size; D and trimming were determined from the DNA. This sample has fewer than 200,000 clones in its table, and more than 75% of those were observed once. In total, the top ten clones hold 6% to 8.5% of the sample.

The clonotype originates from a man aged 25-45 years in good health and CMV-seropositive. Rearrangement joined TRBV5-1 to TRBJ2-1; no confident D gene assignment can be made. The sequenced sample was PBMCs. Read as DNA, the sequence is TGCGCCAGCAGCCTCGGTTTCTCACCAGACAATGAGCAGTTCTTC. It is translated as CASSLGFSPDNEQFF. With all but the CDR3 taken from the reference TRBV5-1 and TRBJ2-1 genes, the full variable domain is: KAGVTQTPRYLIKTRGQQVTLSCSPISGHRSVSWYQQTPGQGLQFLFEYFSETQRNKGNFPGRFSGRQFSNSRSEMNVSTLELGDSALYLCASSLGFSPDNEQFFGPGTRLTVL.